This T cell receptor beta chain was observed in a study of T cells in Graves' hyperthyroidism and ophthalmopathy. The sample holds many counts of this clonotype. A Clinical Activity Score of at least 3, a NOSPECS grade of at least 4 and a duration under 3 months were recorded in the ophthalmopathy patients. The authors took PBMCs from about 9.5 ml fresh peripheral blood. V was cut by 5 bases and J by 1 base, with 16 bases left in between. Germline V gives CDR1 KGHDR, CDR2 SFDVKD. The CDR3 extends over 16 amino acids. The investigators amplified TCR beta CDR3 regions from RNA transcripts. The HTBI set primed first-round TCR CDR3 RT-PCR. TCRdb re-called the multiplex PCR reads with MiXCR, one entry per CDR3 protein. The sample yields around 270,000 distinct CDR3 sequences, roughly 20% seen once.

The chain employs TRBV24-1 and TRBJ2-5, with D perhaps TRBD2 (6 bases). Sequencing was done on a sample of blood. The receptor was derived from a man aged 50-59 years with Graves' ophthalmopathy. The CDR3 DNA reads TGTGCCACCAGTGCCGGGGACTGGGATTTCCAAGAGACCCAGTACTTC. Encoded protein: CATSAGDWDFQETQYF.